The sample holds many counts of the clone carrying this T cell receptor (beta chain). Its matching antigen is unknown. CDR3 regions of TCR beta were amplified from RNA transcripts. Second-round multiplex PCR came after first-round RT-PCR with HTBI primers. In TCRdb, the multiplex PCR reads were re-called with MiXCR into one record per CDR3 protein. The sample holds fewer than 650,000 distinct CDR3 sequences, 20% to 25% seen once. These data belong to a study of Graves' ophthalmopathy and Graves' hyperthyroidism. Findings and caveats of the study: A 13-signature model separated ophthalmopathy from stable hyperthyroidism, roughly 86% sensitivity, around 79% specificity. Ophthalmopathy progression predictions by the model showed approximately 79% specificity and approximately 69% sensitivity.

In this cohort, patients with other autoimmune diseases, uncontrolled infections, pregnancy or lactation were excluded. As diagnostic evidence, clinical symptoms, serum thyroxine, TRAb, thyroid ultrasound and orbital computed tomography were relied upon. The sequenced sample was peripheral blood. The sequence came from a young woman with stable Graves' hyperthyroidism. Some clones in this sample may be carry-over from other donors' samples.

The CDR3 DNA follows: TGTGCCAGCAGCTTGGAGAGGGGCGCAGGGAATTCACCCCTCCACTTT. This encodes CASSLERGAGNSPLHF. The rearrangement uses TRBV5-8 and TRBJ1-6, with a tentative D call TRBD1 (5 bases). V was clipped by 0 bases and J by 7 bases, with 14 bases between them. The length of the CDR3 is 16 residues. Germline values: CDR1 SGHTS, CDR2 YDEGEE. The whole variable domain, remainder taken from reference TRBV5-8 and TRBJ1-6, is EAGVTQSPTHLIKTRGQQATLRCSPISGHTSVYWYQQALGLGLQFLLWYDEGEERNRGNFPPRFSGRQFPNYSSELNVNALELEDSALYLCASSLERGAGNSPLHFGNGTRLTVT.